The rows below give T cell receptor beta chains drawn from one sample of a study of T cells after yellow fever vaccination. TCRdb passed the 5' RACE reads through MiXCR, listing each CDR3 protein once. The sample carries about 210,000 distinct CDR3 sequences, more than 3% recorded once. The sample was CD4+ T cells sorted from PBMCs, taken 10 days after the yellow fever booster vaccination. The receptors here all came from a man in his late teens or twenties who received the YFV17D yellow fever vaccine. Both conserved end residues are part of each CDR3. The D gene is left open where the match is weak. Rows give clone size only sometimes, using once, few, many, or a class for an expanded clone.

TRBJ2-1	.	16	TRBV20-1	TRBD2	TGCAGTGCCAGTAAGCCCGCGGGGGGGCGGTTTAATGAGCAGTTCTTC	CSASKPAGGRFNEQFF
TRBJ2-3	.	19	TRBV4-2	.	TGTGCCAGCAGCCAAGAGGGGTGGAGGGGGCTCGCAAGCACAGATACGCAGTATTTT	CASSQEGWRGLASTDTQYF
TRBJ2-7	.	14	TRBV20-1	TRBD2	TGCAGTGCTGGGACTAGCGGGGGGGCCTACGAGCAGTACTTC	CSAGTSGGAYEQYF
TRBJ2-1	many	15	TRBV4-3	.	TGCGCCAGCAGCCAAGCTCGGCCAGGGGAAGGTGAGCAGTTCTTC	CASSQARPGEGEQFF
TRBJ2-5	few	17	TRBV24-1	TRBD2	TGTGCCACCAGTGAGGCCGGACTAGCGGGCGCCTCCAGGAGCCAGTACTTC	CATSEAGLAGASRSQYF
TRBJ2-7	few	13	TRBV20-1	TRBD2	TGCAGTCACTGGCCTAGCGGGGGTTCCGAGCAGTACTTC	CSHWPSGGSEQYF
TRBJ2-5	few	11	TRBV2	.	TGTGCCAGCAGGGTGGAAGAGACCCAGTACTTC	CASRVEETQYF
TRBJ2-5	many	14	TRBV5-1	.	TGCGCCAGCAGCCCCGGTGAGGTCAAAGAGACCCAGTACTTC	CASSPGEVKETQYF
TRBJ2-3	many	15	TRBV7-9	.	TGTGCCAGCAGGTTCACACAGGGAGCGGGAGATACGCAGTATTTT	CASRFTQGAGDTQYF
TRBJ1-5	.	17	TRBV24-1	TRBD1	TGTGCCACCAGTGTCCGACAGGGATTCCCTAGCAATCAGCCCCAGCATTTT	CATSVRQGFPSNQPQHF
TRBJ2-1	many	12	TRBV7-3	.	TGTGCCAGCAGCTTAACGGAAGGGGAGCAGTTCTTC	CASSLTEGEQFF
TRBJ2-5	.	12	TRBV20-1	.	TGCAGTGCTAAATGGGGACAAGAGACCCAGTACTTC	CSAKWGQETQYF
TRBJ1-2	many	12	TRBV29-1	.	TGCAGCGCCGAGGGGCAGCAAAGGGGCTACACCTTC	CSAEGQQRGYTF
TRBJ2-5	many	14	TRBV7-3	.	TGTGCCAGCAGCTTAAACGCTGGGCGGGAGACCCAGTACTTC	CASSLNAGRETQYF
TRBJ2-3	many	15	TRBV20-1	TRBD1	TGCAGTGCTAGAGACGCCGGACAGGGCACAGATACGCAGTATTTT	CSARDAGQGTDTQYF
TRBJ2-7	many	14	TRBV19	.	TGTGCCAGTAGCCCTCAGGGGACGGGACGTGAGCAGTACTTC	CASSPQGTGREQYF
TRBJ1-4	few	15	TRBV29-1	TRBD1	TGCAGCGTCCAGGACAGGGCGGCAACTAATGAAAAACTGTTTTTT	CSVQDRAATNEKLFF
TRBJ2-1	many	18	TRBV7-2	TRBD1	TGTGCCAGCAGCCCACCCAATGGGCGGCAGGGGGCTATCTCTGCATGGGTCTTC	CASSPPNGRQGAISAWVF
TRBJ2-2	few	13	TRBV19	.	TGTGCCAGTACCCCGGGCTTCACCGGGGAGCTGTTTTTT	CASTPGFTGELFF
TRBJ2-5	many	13	TRBV29-1	.	TGCAGCGTTGATAGGGGAATCCAAGAGACCCAGTACTTC	CSVDRGIQETQYF